One sample yielded the 5 T cell receptor beta chains listed below, sequenced in a study of blood T cell repertoires in COVID-19. The protocol was immunoSEQ multiplex PCR, while the TCRdb copy is restricted to in-frame clones and leaves out a portion. Among 250,000 to 300,000 clones listed, roughly 90% were seen once. Sequencing was done on a sample of PBMCs or T cells enriched from blood (not recorded which). These TCRs come from a woman in her thirties or forties with acute COVID-19.

The J gene is TRBJ1-5, the V gene TRBV6-5; D is ambiguous. Trimming left V 6 bases short and J 0 bases short, with 6 bases between. The CDR3 is 13 residues long. From germline, CDR1 is MNHEY and CDR2 SVGAGI. CDR3 region: CASSLISNQPQHF. The CDR3, as DNA: TGTGCCAGCAGCCTTATTAGCAATCAGCCCCAGCATTTT.

The rearrangement joins TRBV20-1 to TRBJ1-1; D remains unclear. Germline V lookup: CDR1 DFQATT, CDR2 SNEGSKA (reference sequence). The ends were cut back, 6 bases at V and 7 bases at J, with 6 bases in the middle. CDR3 length equals 9 residues. The CDR3 here is CSAPSEAFF. In DNA, the CDR3 is TGCAGTGCGCCTAGTGAAGCTTTCTTT.

This chain links TRBV14 with TRBJ1-1; D gene uncertain. V lost 4 bases, J lost 4 bases, and 10 bases lay in between. This CDR3 has 13 residues. CDR1 and CDR2 from the germline V gene are SGHDN and FVKESK. This CDR3 is CASSPTRITEAFF. The DNA of the CDR3 is TGTGCCAGCAGCCCAACGAGGATCACTGAAGCTTTCTTT.

The rearrangement uses TRBV7-8 and TRBJ1-2, with D possibly being TRBD1 (6 bases). The CDR3 runs to 14 residues. Per the germline V gene, CDR1 is SGHVS and CDR2 is FQNEAQ. Trimming left V 4 bases short and J 3 bases short, with 12 bases between. CDR3 loop: CASSSGTFDYGYTF. CDR3 sequence (DNA): TGTGCCAGCAGCTCCGGGACATTCGACTATGGCTACACCTTC.

The CDR3 DNA sequence: TGTGCCAGCAGCCCCTTATCGGGGGTTGCCACTGAAGCTTTCTTT. As protein: CASSPLSGVATEAFF. This chain uses TRBV7-2 with TRBJ1-1, with a possible D match to TRBD1 (5 bases). The CDR3 consists of 15 residues. CDR1 and CDR2 from the germline V gene are SGHTA and FQGNSA. The germline V and J ends were trimmed by 5 bases and 4 bases, with 17 bases remaining between them.